Below are 27 T cell receptor beta chains sequenced from a single sample in a study of PD-L1 blockade in urothelial cancer. Assay used: immunoSEQ multiplex PCR; TCRdb lists only in-frame clones, some missing. The data contain approximately 100,000 clones, around 93% of them singletons. The sequencing here drew on PBMCs, taken around atezolizumab (anti-PD-L1) treatment. These receptors came from a woman of 80 years or more with urothelial cancer.

The genes are TRBV18 and TRBJ2-5; 7 bases fit TRBD1. This CDR3 spans 15 amino acids. The germline CDR1 and CDR2 sequences are KGHSH and LQKENI. V dropped 3 bases and J dropped 2; count of bases not matched to a gene: 6. The CDR3 DNA sequence: TGTGCCAGCTCACCGTGGAACAGGGGACAAGAGACCCAGTACTTC. Amino acids: CASSPWNRGQETQYF.

The V and J genes are TRBV28 and TRBJ2-5; TRBD1 aligns across 8 bases. CDR3 length equals 15 residues. V trimming: 8 bases; J trimming: 5 bases; junction bases outside the gene matches: 13. In germline, CDR1 is MDHEN, CDR2 SYDVKM. The CDR3 spells CASGPGGAGRETQYF. In DNA form, the CDR3 reads TGTGCCAGCGGGCCAGGGGGCGCGGGTAGGGAGACCCAGTACTTC.

The J gene is TRBJ2-7, the V gene TRBV27, with 8 bases matching TRBD1. V was clipped by 4 bases and J by 1 base; unmatched bases: 3. In germline, CDR1 is MNHEY, CDR2 SMNVEV (reference sequence). The CDR3 runs to 14 residues. In DNA, the CDR3 is TGTGCCAGCAGTTCCCGGACAGGGTCCTACGAGCAGTACTTC. This codes for CASSSRTGSYEQYF.

This rearrangement joins TRBV19 to TRBJ1-2, with a tentative D call TRBD1 (6 bases). Per germline, CDR1 LNHDA and CDR2 SQIVND (reference sequence). The germline V and J ends were trimmed by 5 bases and 8 bases, with 12 bases remaining between them. This CDR3 spans 12 amino acids. The chain's CDR3 is CASSLTGFGYTF. CDR3 coding DNA: TGTGCCAGTAGTCTAACAGGGTTCGGCTACACCTTC.

The CDR3 DNA reads as TGTGCCAGCAGTGGGCAGGGGGACTATCAGCCCCAGCATTTT. It is translated as CASSGQGDYQPQHF. The rearrangement joins TRBV2 to TRBJ1-5; 7 bases map to TRBD1. The CDR3 is made up of 14 amino acids. V was clipped by 4 bases and J by 5 bases; unmatched bases: 5. Germline values: CDR1 SNHLY, CDR2 FYNNEI.

The chain couples TRBV28 to TRBJ1-3; perhaps TRBD1 as D (5 bases). The CDR3 is made up of 14 amino acids. Trimming pared 9 bases from V and 0 bases from J, leaving 12 bases between. From germline, CDR1 is MDHEN and CDR2 SYDVKM. The CDR3 region is CASGTDYSGNTIYF. Written as DNA, the CDR3 is TGTGCCAGTGGGACGGACTACTCTGGAAACACCATATATTTT. Looking up the rest from reference TRBV28 and TRBJ1-3 gives the full variable domain: DVKVTQSSRYLVKRTGEKVFLECVQDMDHENMFWYRQDPGLGLRLIYFSYDVKMKEKGDIPEGYSVSREKKERFSLILESASTNQTSMYLCASGTDYSGNTIYFGEGSWLTVV.

The rearrangement uses TRBV5-1 and TRBJ2-3, with D possibly being TRBD1 (6 bases). Trimming took off 4 bases at V and 2 bases at J, with 11 bases between the two ends. The CDR3 has 14 amino acids. Germline V gives CDR1 SGHRS, CDR2 YFSETQ. This chain's CDR3 is CASSRGQNTDTQYF. In nucleotides, the CDR3 is TGCGCCAGCAGCCGAGGACAGAACACAGATACGCAGTATTTT.

The chain employs TRBV28 and TRBJ1-5; D not certain. Trimming removed 2 bases from V and 6 bases from J, with 5 bases in between. Germline CDR1 and CDR2: MDHEN and SYDVKM. The CDR3 loop spans 12 amino acids. The CDR3 DNA is TGTGCCAGCAGTTTAAAGCTTCAGCCCCAGCATTTT. This encodes CASSLKLQPQHF.

The chain uses TRBV7-9 and TRBJ1-1; 8 bases fit TRBD1. V lost 3 bases to trimming and J lost 1 base; unmatched junction nucleotides: 7. The CDR3 sequence is 16 residues long. The germline V gene encodes CDR1 SEHNR and CDR2 FQNEAQ (reference sequence). CDR3 coding DNA: TGTGCCAGCAGCTTCTCCTCCGGACAGGGGAACACTGAAGCTTTCTTT. Its protein product is CASSFSSGQGNTEAFF.

About this clone itself: At one end the junction does not follow the germline gene, possibly because of a read error. The chain links TRBV28 to TRBJ2-7, with D possibly being TRBD1 (5 bases). Germline CDR1 MDHEN, CDR2 SYDVKM. The CDR3 has 12 residues. The CDR3 bases are TGTGCCAGCATGACAGCGTACTACGGGCAGTACTTC. This gives the protein CASMTAYYGQYF.

This sequence joins TRBV9 and TRBJ2-7; D unresolved. Germline-derived CDR1 and CDR2 are SGDLS and YYNGEE. The CDR3 has 14 amino acids. V gave up 4 bases and J gave up 3 bases, with 14 bases separating them. This CDR3 reads CASSPDTVGYEQYF. The CDR3 DNA sequence: TGTGCCAGCAGCCCCGACACAGTCGGCTACGAGCAGTACTTC.

The chain uses TRBV28 and TRBJ2-3; TRBD2 aligns across 8 bases. Germline values: CDR1 MDHEN, CDR2 SYDVKM. V lost 0 bases, J lost 4 bases, and 6 bases stayed unmatched. The CDR3 totals 16 residues. CDR3 loop: CASSLWAGRAADTQYF. The CDR3 DNA reads TGTGCCAGCAGTTTATGGGCCGGGAGGGCCGCAGATACGCAGTATTTT.

The V call is TRBV30, the J call TRBJ2-7; 10 nucleotides line up with TRBD1. CDR1 GTSNPN and CDR2 SVGIG come from the germline V gene (reference sequence). The CDR3 loop spans 12 amino acids. The trim removed 8 bases at V and 3 bases at J, leaving 4 bases unmatched. CDR3 in DNA: TGTGCCGGAGACAGGGGGCTCTACGAGCAGTACTTC. It translates to CAGDRGLYEQYF.

The V and J genes are TRBV6-6 and TRBJ1-1; tentative D call: TRBD1 (6 bases). V gave up 6 bases and J gave up 7 bases, with 15 bases separating them. The germline V gene encodes CDR1 MNHNY and CDR2 SVGAGI (reference sequence). The CDR3 loop spans 13 amino acids. The DNA of the CDR3 is TGTGCCAGCAGCCCTCGACAGGACGGTGAAGCTTTCTTT. It specifies CASSPRQDGEAFF.

V usage is TRBV25-1 and J usage is TRBJ2-1; 9 bases are a match to TRBD2. Trimming cost V 1 base and J 5 bases; bases outside gene matches: 9. This CDR3 comprises 17 residues. Germline assignment: CDR1 MGHDK and CDR2 SYGVNS. Here the CDR3 DNA reads TGTGCCAGCAGTGAATCTTGGACTAGCGTTGCAAACAATGAGCAGTTCTTC. Protein product: CASSESWTSVANNEQFF.

DNA of the CDR3: TGTGCCAGTAGTCCGACAGGGGTGGATGGCTACACCTTC. This gives the protein CASSPTGVDGYTF. This rearrangement joins TRBV19 to TRBJ1-2; TRBD1 aligns across 8 bases. This CDR3 has 13 amino acids. The V segment lost 5 bases and the J segment 6 bases; nucleotides outside the gene matches: 5. Germline lookup yields CDR1 LNHDA and CDR2 SQIVND (reference sequence).

This chain connects TRBV5-1 to TRBJ2-3; the match to TRBD1 covers 7 bases. The CDR3 spans 16 residues. The ends lost 4 bases at V and 1 base at J; junction bases unmatched: 9. In germline, CDR1 is SGHRS, CDR2 YFSETQ. The CDR3 here is CASSGTVFLGTDTQYF. The DNA of the CDR3 is TGCGCCAGCAGCGGGACAGTATTTCTGGGCACAGATACGCAGTATTTT.

The chain couples TRBV6-5 to TRBJ2-3; TRBD1 agrees at 9 bases. The CDR3 has 14 amino acids. V gave up 4 bases and J gave up 5 bases; unmatched junction bases: 4. The V gene's germline CDR1 is MNHEY and CDR2 SVGAGI. CDR3 nucleotide sequence: TGTGCCAGCAGTTCCACAGGGGGCAGAGATACGCAGTATTTT. Its translation is CASSSTGGRDTQYF.

V usage is TRBV5-1 and J usage is TRBJ1-4, with a weak D call TRBD1 (6 bases). V dropped 4 bases and J dropped 8 bases, with 12 bases sitting between them. The CDR3 sequence is 13 residues long. Germline CDR1 is SGHRS and CDR2 is YFSETQ. In DNA, the CDR3 is TGCGCCAGCAGCCAACAGGGCGGCGAAAAACTGTTTTTT. Amino acids: CASSQQGGEKLFF. Drawing the rest from reference TRBV5-1 and TRBJ1-4, the complete variable domain is KAGVTQTPRYLIKTRGQQVTLSCSPISGHRSVSWYQQTPGQGLQFLFEYFSETQRNKGNFPGRFSGRQFSNSRSEMNVSTLELGDSALYLCASSQQGGEKLFFGSGTQLSVL.

The rearrangement links TRBV28 to TRBJ2-7, with TRBD2 as a possible D gene (7 bases). The V end was cut by 7 bases, the J end by 2 bases, with 18 bases between. CDR3 size: 15 residues. Per germline, CDR1 MDHEN and CDR2 SYDVKM. The CDR3 is CASIRGPGGAYEQYF. Written as DNA, the CDR3 is TGTGCCAGCATCCGCGGTCCGGGGGGCGCCTACGAGCAGTACTTC.

This clone was detected only a few times. This same CDR3 is encoded by further DNA sequences in the sample. The chain links TRBV2 to TRBJ1-2, with a possible D match to TRBD1 (6 bases). This CDR3 contains 12 residues. V lost 3 bases and J 8 bases, leaving 10 bases between the germline ends. Germline V gene sequence: CDR1 SNHLY, CDR2 FYNNEI. The CDR3 DNA reads TGTGCCAGCAGTGACACAGGGACCGGCTACACCTTC. Its translation is CASSDTGTGYTF.

The rearrangement links TRBV5-4 to TRBJ2-2, with TRBD2 as a possible D gene (6 bases). The CDR3 runs 16 residues. Trimming left V 4 bases short and J 6 bases short, with 19 bases between. The germline CDR1 and CDR2 sequences are SGHNT and YYREEE (reference sequence). CDR3 DNA sequence: TGTGCCAGCAGCCCCGGAGGGGTAGCCCAGCCCGGGGAGCTGTTTTTT. Translation: CASSPGGVAQPGELFF.

The rearrangement links TRBV15 to TRBJ2-7; D may be TRBD1 (6 bases). Between the trimmed V and J ends, which lost 0 bases and 5 bases, there was a span of 20 bases. The CDR3 length is 17 residues. Germline V gene lookup returns CDR1 LNHNV and CDR2 YYDKDF (reference sequence). The chain's CDR3 is CATSRDFGRGTVHEQYF. Written as DNA, the CDR3 is TGTGCCACCAGCAGAGATTTTGGCAGGGGTACGGTCCACGAGCAGTACTTC.

This clone is a singleton in its sample. The CDR3 sequence is CASMGPKTEAFF. CDR3 bases: TGTGCCAGCATGGGCCCTAAGACTGAAGCTTTCTTT. This sequence joins TRBV7-3 and TRBJ1-1; no definite D call. The CDR3 has 12 amino acids. The germline gives CDR1 SGHTA, CDR2 FQGTGA. V dropped 7 bases and J dropped 5 bases, with 11 bases sitting between them.

J is TRBJ2-5 and V is TRBV5-1; the D gene is possibly TRBD1 (6 bases). Trimming pared 3 bases from V and 2 bases from J, leaving 11 bases between. CDR3 size: 14 residues. The V gene's germline CDR1 is SGHRS and CDR2 YFSETQ. CDR3 residues: CASSSFGQQETQYF. CDR3 DNA: TGCGCCAGCAGCTCCTTCGGACAGCAAGAGACCCAGTACTTC.

V is TRBV30 and J is TRBJ2-1; 12 bases fit TRBD1. V shed 2 bases, J shed 9 bases, and the junction held 11 bases outside the gene matches. The CDR3 sequence is 16 residues long. The germline CDR1 and CDR2 sequences are GTSNPN and SVGIG (reference sequence). The chain's CDR3 is CAWSSAGDRGLGEQFF. The CDR3 DNA reads TGTGCCTGGAGTTCCGCCGGGGACAGGGGGCTTGGTGAGCAGTTCTTC.

V and J are TRBV7-3 and TRBJ2-7; perhaps TRBD2 as D (6 bases). Germline CDR1 reads SGHTA; CDR2 reads FQGTGA. The V end lost 0 bases, the J end lost 2 bases, and 11 bases lay between the germline ends. This CDR3 has 15 amino acids. CDR3 in DNA: TGTGCCAGCAGCTTAACCGGGGGAGATGCCTACGAGCAGTACTTC. It specifies CASSLTGGDAYEQYF.